The 5 T cell receptor beta chains listed next were all sequenced from one sample in a study of blood T cell repertoires in COVID-19. Produced via immunoSEQ multiplex PCR; TCRdb's table is partial and in-frame only. The table lists about 180,000 clones, about 91% of them singletons, with 2% to 2.5% in the top ten. The specimen sequenced was PBMCs or T cells enriched from blood (not recorded which). Receptor source: a woman in her thirties or forties with acute COVID-19.

CDR3 amino acids: CASSYLAGAGYNEQFF. For the CDR3, the DNA is TGTGCCAGCAGCTACCTAGCGGGGGCCGGGTACAATGAGCAGTTCTTC. The gene calls are TRBV11-2 and TRBJ2-1; TRBD2 agrees at 10 bases. The V and J ends lost 4 bases and 4 bases, in that order; junction bases with no gene match: 7. The CDR3 has 16 residues. Per the germline V gene, CDR1 is SGHAT and CDR2 is FQNNGV.

The rearrangement uses TRBV27 and TRBJ2-7, with TRBD2 identical over 7 bases. Germline loops: CDR1 MNHEY, CDR2 SMNVEV (reference sequence). CDR3 size: 14 residues. Germline trimming cut 4 bases from V and 5 bases from J; bases unmatched to any gene: 8. The DNA of the CDR3 is TGTGCCAGCAGTTCCCCCTGGGGGGGGGACGAGCAGTACTTC. This codes for CASSSPWGGDEQYF.

This rearrangement joins TRBV7-9 to TRBJ1-4, with D hard to call. CDR3 length equals 16 residues. Germline lookup yields CDR1 SEHNR and CDR2 FQNEAQ (reference sequence). V was shortened by 3 bases and J by 5 bases, with 16 bases between the two germline ends. The DNA of the CDR3 is TGTGCCAGCAGCTTCCCCGCGGGAACCGAGAATGAAAAACTGTTTTTT. Its protein product is CASSFPAGTENEKLFF.

This clone was observed a handful of times. The genes are TRBV2 and TRBJ1-2, with a tentative D call TRBD1 (5 bases). CDR3 size: 12 residues. Trimming took off 5 bases at V and 2 bases at J, with 6 bases between the two ends. CDR1 is SNHLY and CDR2 is FYNNEI in the germline V gene. In DNA, the CDR3 is TGTGCCAGCAGTAGACAGAACTATGGCTACACCTTC. It translates to CASSRQNYGYTF. Supplemented by reference TRBV2 and TRBJ1-2, the full variable domain reads EPEVTQTPSHQVTQMGQEVILRCVPISNHLYFYWYRQILGQKVEFLVSFYNNEISEKSEIFDDQFSVERPDGSNFTLKIRSTKLEDSAMYFCASSRQNYGYTFGSGTRLTVV.

This clone was recorded only once. The gene calls are TRBV6-2 or TRBV6-3 and TRBJ1-5; D may be TRBD1 (5 bases). The CDR3 contains 16 residues. Germline V gene data show CDR1 as MNHEY and CDR2 as SVGEGT. Trimming removed 0 bases from V and 1 base from J, with 10 bases in between. CDR3 nucleotides: TGTGCCAGCAGTTACTCTCCAGGGATAAGCAATCAGCCCCAGCATTTT. This gives the protein CASSYSPGISNQPQHF.